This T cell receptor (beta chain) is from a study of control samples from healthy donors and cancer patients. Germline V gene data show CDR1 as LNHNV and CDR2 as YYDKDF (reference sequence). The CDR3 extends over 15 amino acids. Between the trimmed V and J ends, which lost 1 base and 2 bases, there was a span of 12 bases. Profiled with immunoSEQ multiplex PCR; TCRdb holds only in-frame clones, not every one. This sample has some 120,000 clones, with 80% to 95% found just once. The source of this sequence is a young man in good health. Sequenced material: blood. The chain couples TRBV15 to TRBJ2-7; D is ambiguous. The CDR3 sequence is CATSRGKDTTYEQYF. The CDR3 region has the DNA TGTGCCACCAGCAGAGGGAAAGACACAACCTACGAGCAGTACTTC.